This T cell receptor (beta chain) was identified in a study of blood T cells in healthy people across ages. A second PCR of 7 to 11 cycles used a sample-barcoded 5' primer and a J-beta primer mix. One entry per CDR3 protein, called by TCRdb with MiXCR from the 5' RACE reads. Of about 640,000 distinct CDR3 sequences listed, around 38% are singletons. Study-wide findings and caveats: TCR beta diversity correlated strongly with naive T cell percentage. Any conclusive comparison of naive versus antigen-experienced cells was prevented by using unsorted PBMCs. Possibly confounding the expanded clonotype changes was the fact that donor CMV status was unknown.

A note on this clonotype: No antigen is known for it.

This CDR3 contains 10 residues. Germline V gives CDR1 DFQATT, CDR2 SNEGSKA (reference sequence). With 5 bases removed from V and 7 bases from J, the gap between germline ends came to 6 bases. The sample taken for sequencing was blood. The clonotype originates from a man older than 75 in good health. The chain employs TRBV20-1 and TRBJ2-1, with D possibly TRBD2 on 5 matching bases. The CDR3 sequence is CSAERNEQFF. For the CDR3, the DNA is TGCAGTGCTGAGCGGAATGAGCAGTTCTTC.